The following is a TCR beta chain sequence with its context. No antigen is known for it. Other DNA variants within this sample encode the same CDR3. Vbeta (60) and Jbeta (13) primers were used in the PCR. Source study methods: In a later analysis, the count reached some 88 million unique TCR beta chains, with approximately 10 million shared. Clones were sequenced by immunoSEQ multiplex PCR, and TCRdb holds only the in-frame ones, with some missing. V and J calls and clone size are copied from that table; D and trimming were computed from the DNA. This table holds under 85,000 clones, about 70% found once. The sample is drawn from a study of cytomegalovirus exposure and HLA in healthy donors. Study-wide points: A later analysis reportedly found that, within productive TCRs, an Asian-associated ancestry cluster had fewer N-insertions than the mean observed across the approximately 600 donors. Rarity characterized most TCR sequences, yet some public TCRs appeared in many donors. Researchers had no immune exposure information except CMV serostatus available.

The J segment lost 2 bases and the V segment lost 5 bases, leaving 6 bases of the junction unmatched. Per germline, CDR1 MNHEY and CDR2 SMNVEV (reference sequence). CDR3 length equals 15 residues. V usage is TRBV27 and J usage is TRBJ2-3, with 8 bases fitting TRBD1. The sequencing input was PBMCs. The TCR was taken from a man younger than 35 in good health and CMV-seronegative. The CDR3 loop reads CASSLGTGHTDTQYF. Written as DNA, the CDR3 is TGTGCCAGCAGTCTTGGGACAGGCCACACAGATACGCAGTATTTT.